This is a list of T cell receptor beta chains from one sample in a study of identical twins' blood T cells. TCRdb re-called the 5' RACE reads through MiXCR, storing one row per CDR3 protein. The table records 300,000 to 450,000 distinct CDR3 sequences, around 30% of them present only once. Sequencing was performed on PBMCs. These receptors were taken from a woman aged 18 to 55 in good health. Each CDR3 is given with its conserved first and last residue. D genes are given only for firm matches. Size values are once, few and many counts, or a class for expanded clones, and some rows have none.

v_call	clone_size	d_call	j_call	cdr3_aa	cdr3_nt
TRBV20-1	NA	TRBD1	TRBJ1-1	CSARTGSGQSLAGVNTEAFF	TGCAGTGCTAGGACCGGTTCGGGACAGAGCCTAGCCGGAGTGAACACTGAAGCTTTCTTT
TRBV5-6	few	NA	TRBJ1-6	CASSLAGAGNSPLHF	TGTGCCAGCAGCTTGGCCGGGGCGGGTAATTCACCCCTCCACTTT
TRBV29-1	NA	TRBD1	TRBJ2-4	CSAKTGTGKNIQCF	TGCAGCGCCAAAACCGGGACAGGGAAGAACATTCAGTGCTTC
TRBV20-1	few	NA	TRBJ2-3	CSARTNKNTDTQYF	TGCAGTGCTCGGACTAACAAAAACACAGATACGCAGTATTTT
TRBV20-1	NA	TRBD1	TRBJ1-1	CSAPSADRATEAFF	TGCAGTGCCCCCTCTGCGGACAGGGCAACTGAAGCTTTCTTT
TRBV3-2	few	NA	TRBJ2-1	CASSQEAPTYNEQFF	TGTGCCAGCAGCCAAGAAGCGCCAACCTACAATGAGCAGTTCTTC
TRBV23-1	few	NA	TRBJ1-5	CASSQSMAGYCYQPQHF	TGCGCCAGCAGTCAATCCATGGCAGGGTATTGTTATCAGCCCCAGCATTTT
TRBV4-3	NA	NA	TRBJ1-4	CASSQEFDRINEKLFF	TGCGCCAGCAGCCAAGAATTTGACAGGATTAATGAAAAACTGTTTTTT
TRBV20-1	once	NA	TRBJ1-5	CSAQEDSRNQPQHF	TGCAGTGCTCAAGAGGACAGTCGCAATCAGCCCCAGCATTTT
TRBV9	few	NA	TRBJ1-2	CASIVTTGYGYTF	TGTGCCAGCATCGTCACGACAGGCTATGGCTACACCTTC
TRBV11-2	NA	TRBD2	TRBJ2-3	CASSLEYGGGGADTQYF	TGTGCCAGCAGCTTAGAGTACGGCGGGGGAGGTGCAGATACGCAGTATTTT
TRBV12-5	few	NA	TRBJ1-1	CASGLLDSEAFF	TGTGCTAGTGGTTTGCTAGACAGTGAAGCTTTCTTT
TRBV20-1	NA	NA	TRBJ1-4	CSARDRTGNEKLFF	TGCAGTGCTAGAGATAGAACCGGCAATGAAAAACTGTTTTTT
TRBV11-2	NA	NA	TRBJ1-1	CASSRLQNYMNTEAFF	TGTGCCAGCAGCCGACTCCAGAATTACATGAACACTGAAGCTTTCTTT
TRBV7-2	once	NA	TRBJ2-6	CASSSRRPSGANVLTF	TGTGCCAGCAGCTCGAGGAGGCCCTCTGGGGCCAACGTCCTGACTTTC
TRBV29-1	few	NA	TRBJ2-1	CSGTHSGKNEQFF	TGCAGCGGGACACATTCAGGGAAGAATGAGCAGTTCTTC
TRBV7-9	NA	TRBD1	TRBJ1-5	CASSGGTAPNQPQHF	TGTGCCAGCAGCGGGGGGACAGCCCCAAATCAGCCCCAGCATTTT
TRBV18	NA	NA	TRBJ2-7	CASPPGNSYEQYF	TGTGCCAGCCCACCTGGGAACTCCTACGAGCAGTACTTC
TRBV12-3/TRBV12-4	few	NA	TRBJ2-7	CASSLAQYEQYF	TGTGCCAGCAGTTTAGCACAGTACGAGCAGTACTTC
TRBV3-1	few	TRBD2	TRBJ2-3	CASCGGGTDTQYF	TGTGCCAGCTGTGGCGGGGGAACAGATACGCAGTATTTT
TRBV25-1	few	NA	TRBJ2-7	CASSVGGYEQYF	TGTGCCAGCAGCGTTGGGGGATACGAGCAGTACTTC
TRBV20-1	NA	TRBD2	TRBJ2-3	CSAEPRAGVGTDTQYF	TGCAGTGCAGAACCCCGGGCGGGAGTTGGCACAGATACGCAGTATTTT
TRBV18	few	NA	TRBJ1-6	CASSQGWPNSPLHF	TGTGCCAGCTCACAGGGGTGGCCTAATTCACCCCTCCACTTT
TRBV20-1	few	NA	TRBJ1-2	CSAREGIEFNYGYTF	TGCAGTGCTCGGGAGGGGATAGAGTTCAACTATGGCTACACCTTC
TRBV9	NA	NA	TRBJ2-3	CASSPSGMSTDTQYF	TGTGCCAGCAGTCCCTCCGGAATGAGCACAGATACGCAGTATTTT
TRBV29-1	NA	TRBD1	TRBJ2-3	CSAWDRGLTDTQYF	TGCAGCGCCTGGGACAGGGGGCTGACAGATACGCAGTATTTT
TRBV2	few	NA	TRBJ1-1	CASSEWGTEAFF	TGTGCCAGCAGTGAGTGGGGGACTGAAGCTTTCTTT
TRBV20-1	NA	TRBD2	TRBJ2-7	CSAARLLADYEQYF	TGCAGTGCTGCGCGCCTCCTAGCGGATTACGAGCAGTACTTC
TRBV10-3	NA	NA	TRBJ2-1	CAISGETSEQFF	TGTGCCATCAGTGGGGAAACATCTGAGCAGTTCTTC
TRBV20-1	few	NA	TRBJ1-1	CSLRKGTLNTEAFF	TGCAGTCTTCGCAAGGGGACGTTGAACACTGAAGCTTTCTTT
TRBV11-2	NA	TRBD2	TRBJ2-7	CASSLSLSGGPYEQYF	TGTGCCAGCAGCCTAAGCCTTAGCGGGGGGCCCTACGAGCAGTACTTC
TRBV14	many	NA	TRBJ2-2	CASAPIYTGELFF	TGTGCCAGCGCCCCGATTTACACCGGGGAGCTGTTTTTT
TRBV6-2/TRBV6-3	NA	NA	TRBJ1-1	CASSLVSTAEAFF	TGTGCCAGCAGTCTGGTCAGTACCGCCGAAGCTTTCTTT
TRBV4-2	NA	NA	TRBJ1-1	CASSQDVAGGNTEAFF	TGTGCCAGCAGCCAAGATGTAGCCGGGGGGAACACTGAAGCTTTCTTT
TRBV5-1	once	TRBD1	TRBJ1-2	CASSLGQGFAYYGYTF	TGCGCCAGCAGCTTGGGACAGGGCTTTGCGTACTATGGCTACACCTTC
TRBV6-1	few	NA	TRBJ1-1	CASRGDNSPMNTEAFF	TGTGCCAGCCGGGGGGATAACAGCCCGATGAACACTGAAGCTTTCTTT
TRBV6-5	NA	NA	TRBJ1-1	CASSWTGTRTEAFF	TGTGCCAGCAGCTGGACCGGGACGAGGACTGAAGCTTTCTTT